Listed here are 29 T cell receptor beta chains from one sample, sequenced in a study of blood T cells in healthy people across ages. The authors ran a second PCR of about 6 to 12 cycles using a sample-barcoded 5' primer and a J-beta primer mix. TCRdb re-analysed the 5' RACE reads in MiXCR, keeping a single row per CDR3 protein. The sample includes 1,100,000 or so distinct CDR3 sequences, roughly 45% seen only once; the top ten take under 20%. The sample consisted of blood. Receptors originate from a woman aged 55-69 years in good health.

The chain joins TRBV7-2 to TRBJ2-5; 7 nucleotides agree with TRBD1. CDR3 length: 13 residues. V shed 5 bases and J 5 bases; nucleotides not matched to a gene: 5. Germline CDR1 SGHTA, CDR2 FQGNSA. The CDR3 protein is CASSTDRRETQYF. Here the CDR3 DNA reads TGTGCCAGCAGCACGGACAGGAGGGAGACCCAGTACTTC.

The rearrangement joins TRBV28 to TRBJ2-5; possibly TRBD1 or TRBD2 for D (5 bases each). The DNA end is a closer match to TRBJ2-7, so the J assignment may be wrong. This CDR3 is built from 15 residues. Germline CDR1 and CDR2: MDHEN and SYDVKM. This CDR3 is CASSYASGRDYEQYF. DNA of the CDR3: TGTGCCAGCAGTTATGCTTCAGGGAGAGACTACGAGCAGTACTTC.

The chain couples TRBV20-1 to TRBJ2-7; D tentatively reads TRBD1 or TRBD2 (5 bases each). V lost 0 bases, J lost 7 bases, and 16 bases lay in between. The CDR3 consists of 14 residues. CDR1 is DFQATT and CDR2 is SNEGSKA in the germline V gene (reference sequence). DNA for the CDR3: TGCAGTGCTAGAGAGGATCGGTTCGAGGGGGAGCAGTACTTC. Residues: CSAREDRFEGEQYF.

There are a few counts of this clonotype. The CDR3 DNA is TGCAGTGCCCGGGGCGGAGAAAGGGGGATTGGGTACAATGAGCAGTTCTTC. Protein product: CSARGGERGIGYNEQFF. This sequence joins TRBV20-1 and TRBJ2-1; tentatively, D is TRBD1 (6 bases). The germline V gene encodes CDR1 DFQATT and CDR2 SNEGSKA (reference sequence). V lost 6 bases, J lost 4 bases, and 25 bases lay in between. This CDR3 contains 17 residues.

This clonotype appeared a few times. The gene calls are TRBV5-1 and TRBJ2-1; D not resolved. Trimming removed 0 bases at V and 0 bases at J, with 7 bases between. CDR3 length equals 15 residues. Germline V gene data show CDR1 as SGHRS and CDR2 as YFSETQ. The CDR3 bases are TGCGCCAGCAGCTTGGACGGACCCTCCTACAATGAGCAGTTCTTC. Residues: CASSLDGPSYNEQFF. Full variable domain (remainder filled in from reference TRBV5-1 and TRBJ2-1): KAGVTQTPRYLIKTRGQQVTLSCSPISGHRSVSWYQQTPGQGLQFLFEYFSETQRNKGNFPGRFSGRQFSNSRSEMNVSTLELGDSALYLCASSLDGPSYNEQFFGPGTRLTVL.

V and J are TRBV27 and TRBJ2-3; possibly TRBD1 or TRBD2 for D (5 bases each). Germline V gene lookup returns CDR1 MNHEY and CDR2 SMNVEV (reference sequence). The CDR3 extends over 16 amino acids. V was shortened by 2 bases and J by 0 bases, with 12 bases between the two germline ends. The CDR3 nucleotides are TGTGCCAGCAGTTTAAGTCTGGGACCCAGCACAGATACGCAGTATTTT. Residues: CASSLSLGPSTDTQYF.

This rearrangement joins TRBV7-9 to TRBJ2-7, with 7 bases fitting TRBD1. The CDR3 loop spans 15 amino acids. CDR1 and CDR2 (germline): SEHNR, FQNEAQ (reference sequence). J gave up 6 bases and V 5 bases, and 13 bases lay outside the gene matches. The CDR3 reads CASSPQGQQNCEQYF. As DNA, the CDR3 is TGTGCCAGCAGCCCCCAGGGACAGCAAAACTGCGAGCAGTACTTC.

This clonotype was seen at least ten times. The chain combines TRBV11-1 with TRBJ2-7, with 7 bases identical to TRBD1. The CDR3 runs 15 residues. V shed 0 bases and J 2 bases; nucleotides not matched to a gene: 4. The germline CDR1 and CDR2 sequences are SGHAT and FQDESV (reference sequence). The CDR3 protein is CASSLAVGQAYEQYF. CDR3 coding DNA: TGTGCCAGCAGCTTAGCGGTTGGACAGGCCTACGAGCAGTACTTC.

Many counts were recorded for this clonotype. The chain carries TRBV25-1 and TRBJ1-4; D is undetermined. V was trimmed by 6 bases and J by 7 bases, leaving 15 bases between them. Germline assignment: CDR1 MGHDK and CDR2 SYGVNS. The CDR3 covers 14 residues. This CDR3 reads CASSFGKWGEKLFF. In DNA, the CDR3 is TGTGCCAGCAGCTTCGGGAAGTGGGGTGAAAAACTGTTTTTT.

The chain has TRBV5-6 and TRBJ2-1, with D perhaps matching TRBD2 (6 bases). V was cut by 4 bases and J by 0 bases, with 14 bases left in between. The CDR3 has 16 amino acids. The germline V gene encodes CDR1 SGHDT and CDR2 YYEEEE. CDR3 amino acids: CASSPIAESSYNEQFF. CDR3 nucleotide sequence: TGTGCCAGCAGCCCAATAGCGGAGAGCTCCTACAATGAGCAGTTCTTC.

This sequence joins TRBV2 and TRBJ2-3, with 11 bases matching TRBD2. The CDR3 has 14 amino acids. Germline values: CDR1 SNHLY, CDR2 FYNNEI. The ends lost 6 bases at V and 4 bases at J; junction bases unmatched: 3. CDR3 residues: CASRVAGGSDTQYF. CDR3 sequence (DNA): TGTGCCAGCAGGGTAGCGGGAGGGTCAGATACGCAGTATTTT.

The sample holds a few counts of this clonotype. The chain has TRBV5-1 and TRBJ2-3; 9 nucleotides align to TRBD1. The CDR3 length is 15 residues. With V trimmed by 7 bases and J by 3 bases, 9 bases remained unmatched. Per the germline V gene, CDR1 is SGHRS and CDR2 is YFSETQ. The CDR3 protein is CASGKGQGGTDTQYF. CDR3 sequence (DNA): TGCGCCAGCGGGAAGGGACAGGGTGGGACAGATACGCAGTATTTT.

The chain links TRBV6-2 or TRBV6-3 to TRBJ2-7; D unclear. The V and J ends lost 2 bases and 4 bases respectively, with 15 bases between them. From germline, CDR1 is MNHEY and CDR2 SVGEGT. The CDR3 spans 15 residues. For the CDR3, the DNA is TGTGCCAGCAGTTACGGTGGGATGTCCGCGTACGAGCAGTACTTC. Translation gives CASSYGGMSAYEQYF.

The CDR3 reads CATRAGTGGTDTQYF. The CDR3, as DNA: TGTGCCACCAGGGCCGGGACAGGGGGCACAGATACGCAGTATTTT. This rearrangement joins TRBV24-1 to TRBJ2-3; 10 positions agree with TRBD1. Per germline, CDR1 KGHDR and CDR2 SFDVKD. The CDR3 has 15 residues. Germline trimming cut 7 bases from V and 1 base from J; bases unmatched to any gene: 4.

This chain connects TRBV5-1 to TRBJ2-5; D gene ambiguous. CDR1 is SGHRS, CDR2 YFSETQ, per germline. The V end lost 4 bases, the J end lost 0 bases, and 10 bases lay between the germline ends. The CDR3 is 14 amino acids. In nucleotides, the CDR3 is TGCGCCAGCAGCGAGAGGCCACACCAAGAGACCCAGTACTTC. Translation: CASSERPHQETQYF.

The chain links TRBV29-1 to TRBJ2-7; 7 nucleotides line up with TRBD1. The CDR3 extends over 12 amino acids. Germline trimming cut 7 bases from V and 3 bases from J; bases unmatched to any gene: 6. CDR1 is SQVTM, CDR2 ANQGSEA, per germline. CDR3 loop: CSGSTGYYEQYF. The DNA of the CDR3 is TGCAGCGGATCGACAGGGTACTACGAGCAGTACTTC.

This clonotype was counted many times. This chain links TRBV5-1 with TRBJ2-7, with a tentative D call TRBD2 (6 bases). Trimming removed 4 bases at V and 4 bases at J, with 18 bases between. The CDR3 has 15 amino acids. In germline, CDR1 is SGHRS, CDR2 YFSETQ. Here the CDR3 DNA reads TGCGCCAGCAGCCCAACCGGGACGGGGGTATACGAGCAGTACTTC. Translating it yields CASSPTGTGVYEQYF.

This clonotype has just a few counts. V gene TRBV27 combines with J gene TRBJ2-1, with TRBD2 identical over 7 bases. The CDR3 runs 17 residues. The germline V gene has CDR1 MNHEY and CDR2 SMNVEV (reference sequence). The ends lost 8 bases at V and 3 bases at J; junction bases unmatched: 16. In DNA form, the CDR3 reads TGTGCCAGCTCCACACCTACTAGCGCAAAAGGCTACAATGAGCAGTTCTTC. It translates to CASSTPTSAKGYNEQFF.

On this clonotype itself: A much larger clone is a single base away; this may be a read error. This sequence joins TRBV29-1 and TRBJ1-1; 7 bases agree with TRBD1. The CDR3 sequence is 13 residues long. The germline CDR1 and CDR2 sequences are SQVTM and ANQGSEA. The CDR3, as DNA: TGCGGCGTCGGATCAGGGGGGAACACTGAAGCTTTCTTT. It codes for CGVGSGGNTEAFF. Drawing the rest from reference TRBV29-1 and TRBJ1-1, the complete variable domain is SAVISQKPSRDICQRGTSLTIQCQVDSQVTMMFWYRQQPGQSLTLIATANQGSEATYESGFVIDKFPISRPNLTFSTLTVSNMSPEDSSIYLCGVGSGGNTEAFFGQGTRLTVV.

This clonotype was detected only a few times. This chain connects TRBV18 to TRBJ2-7, with 9 bases matching TRBD2. J was trimmed by 2 bases and V by 3 bases; bases with no gene match: 2. In germline, CDR1 is KGHSH, CDR2 LQKENI. The CDR3 covers 14 residues. The CDR3 reads CASSPKRGAYEQYF. The CDR3 coding sequence is TGTGCCAGCTCACCCAAGCGGGGGGCCTACGAGCAGTACTTC. The full variable domain, completed using reference TRBV18 and TRBJ2-7, is NAGVMQNPRHLVRRRGQEARLRCSPMKGHSHVYWYRQLPEEGLKFMVYLQKENIIDESGMPKERFSAEFPKEGPSILRIQQVVRGDSAAYFCASSPKRGAYEQYFGPGTRLTVT.

The chain combines TRBV6-4 with TRBJ2-4, with a weak D call TRBD2 (6 bases). The CDR3 is made up of 17 amino acids. Germline-derived CDR1 and CDR2 are MRHNA and SNTAGT. V was pared by 0 bases and J by 1 base, with 13 bases between. The CDR3 nucleotides read TGTGCCAGCAGTGACTCGAGGACTACCAATGCCAAAAACATTCAGTACTTC. Translating gives CASSDSRTTNAKNIQYF.

The DNA for the CDR3 is TGTGCCAGCAGCCGGGAGTGGGGGGGCACTGAAGCTTTCTTT. This translates into CASSREWGGTEAFF. This chain uses TRBV7-6 with TRBJ1-1, with D possibly being TRBD1 (5 bases). The germline CDR1 and CDR2 sequences are SGHVS and FNYEAQ. The CDR3 length is 14 residues. Trimming took 5 bases from V and 4 from J, leaving 14 bases between them.

The J gene is TRBJ1-5, the V gene TRBV19; TRBD1 matches at 9 bases. This CDR3 has 19 amino acids. CDR1 LNHDA and CDR2 SQIVND come from the germline V gene (reference sequence). After removal of 5 bases from V and 0 bases from J, the junction contained 14 bases not matched to a gene. The CDR3 reads CASSVRWTGAPYSNQPQHF. CDR3 sequence (DNA): TGTGCCAGTAGTGTCCGGTGGACAGGGGCACCTTATAGCAATCAGCCCCAGCATTTT. Based on the CDR3 plus reference TRBV19 and TRBJ1-5, the full variable domain is DGGITQSPKYLFRKEGQNVTLSCEQNLNHDAMYWYRQDPGQGLRLIYYSQIVNDFQKGDIAEGYSVSREKKESFPLTVTSAQKNPTAFYLCASSVRWTGAPYSNQPQHFGDGTRLSIL.

This clonotype has only one observation. This sequence joins TRBV6-6 and TRBJ2-5; 9 nucleotides agree with TRBD2. The J call may be mistaken, given a closer DNA end match to TRBJ2-7. The CDR3 is 15 residues long. CDR1 is MNHNY, CDR2 SVGAGI, per germline (reference sequence). The chain's CDR3 is CASSQTSGPRYEQYF. The CDR3 DNA sequence: TGTGCCAGCAGTCAGACTAGCGGACCTCGCTACGAGCAGTACTTC.

The V gene is TRBV5-1, the J gene TRBJ2-1, with D unclear. This CDR3 is built from 14 residues. The V end lost 0 bases, the J end lost 6 bases, and 10 bases lay between the germline ends. Germline assignment: CDR1 SGHRS and CDR2 YFSETQ. CDR3 coding DNA: TGCGCCAGCAGCTTGGCGAGTTTTGCCAATGAGCAGTTCTTC. Translation gives CASSLASFANEQFF.

V usage is TRBV2 and J usage is TRBJ1-1; tentatively, D is TRBD1 (5 bases). Trimming removed 4 bases from V and 0 bases from J, with 12 bases in between. From germline, CDR1 is SNHLY and CDR2 FYNNEI. This CDR3 has 15 residues. CDR3 amino acids: CASSAFGTVNTEAFF. The CDR3 DNA reads as TGTGCCAGCAGTGCATTCGGGACGGTGAACACTGAAGCTTTCTTT. Complete variable domain (other parts from reference TRBV2 and TRBJ1-1): EPEVTQTPSHQVTQMGQEVILRCVPISNHLYFYWYRQILGQKVEFLVSFYNNEISEKSEIFDDQFSVERPDGSNFTLKIRSTKLEDSAMYFCASSAFGTVNTEAFFGQGTRLTVV.

The gene calls are TRBV7-9 and TRBJ2-1; possibly TRBD1 or TRBD2 for D (5 bases each). The DNA end is more similar to TRBJ2-7, so the J call may be wrong. The CDR3 consists of 16 residues. Germline CDR1 and CDR2: SEHNR and FQNEAQ (reference sequence). For the CDR3, the DNA is TGTGCCAGCAGCTTAACGAAGGGGAGCTCCTACAATGAGCAGTACTTC. The encoded protein is CASSLTKGSSYNEQYF.

This clonotype was seen only a few times. The chain links TRBV27 to TRBJ2-3, with D maybe TRBD2 (6 bases). The CDR3 runs 16 residues. V lost 3 bases and J lost 2, with 15 bases in between. Germline CDR1 is MNHEY and CDR2 is SMNVEV (reference sequence). The CDR3 spells CASSFLGGESTDTQYF. CDR3 sequence (DNA): TGTGCCAGCAGTTTCCTCGGAGGGGAGTCCACAGATACGCAGTATTTT.

This clonotype came up a few times. The V and J genes are TRBV20-1 and TRBJ2-7; TRBD2 matches at 9 bases. V lost 0 bases, J lost 5 bases, and 17 bases stayed unmatched. Germline-derived CDR1 and CDR2 are DFQATT and SNEGSKA (reference sequence). The CDR3 is made up of 18 amino acids. This CDR3 reads CSARDPGLAGSQGDEQYF. As DNA, the CDR3 is TGCAGTGCTAGAGATCCCGGTCTAGCGGGGTCCCAGGGGGACGAGCAGTACTTC.